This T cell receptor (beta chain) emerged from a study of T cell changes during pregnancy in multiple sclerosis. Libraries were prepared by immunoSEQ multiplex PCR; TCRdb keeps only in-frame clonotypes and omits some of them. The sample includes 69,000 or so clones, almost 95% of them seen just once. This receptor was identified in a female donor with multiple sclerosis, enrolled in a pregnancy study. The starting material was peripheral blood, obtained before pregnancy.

The CDR3 DNA follows: TGTGCCAGCAGTTACTCCCCAACTAGCGGGAAAAACATTCAGTACTTC. Encoded protein: CASSYSPTSGKNIQYF. The J gene is TRBJ2-4, the V gene TRBV6-6; the match to TRBD2 covers 9 bases. The J segment lost 4 bases and the V segment lost 0 bases, leaving 4 bases of the junction unmatched. CDR1 and CDR2 (germline): MNHNY, SVGAGI (reference sequence). The CDR3 has 16 residues.